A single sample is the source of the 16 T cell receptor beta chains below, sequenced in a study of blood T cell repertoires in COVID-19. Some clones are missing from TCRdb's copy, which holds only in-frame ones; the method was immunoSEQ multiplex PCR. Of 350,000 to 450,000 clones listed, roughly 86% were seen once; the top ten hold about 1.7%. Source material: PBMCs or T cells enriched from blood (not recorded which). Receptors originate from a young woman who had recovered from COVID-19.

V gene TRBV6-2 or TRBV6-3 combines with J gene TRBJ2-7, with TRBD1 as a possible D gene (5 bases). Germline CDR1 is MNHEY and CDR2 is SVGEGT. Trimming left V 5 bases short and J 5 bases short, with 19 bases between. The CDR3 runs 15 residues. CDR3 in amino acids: CASSTRAGQGDEQYF. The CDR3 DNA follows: TGTGCCAGCAGTACCCGGGCAGGTCAGGGTGACGAGCAGTACTTC.

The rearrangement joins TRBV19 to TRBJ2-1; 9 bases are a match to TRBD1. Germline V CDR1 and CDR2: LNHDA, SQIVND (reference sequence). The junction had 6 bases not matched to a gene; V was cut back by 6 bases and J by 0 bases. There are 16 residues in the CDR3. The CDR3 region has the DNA TGTGCCAGTAGGGGACAGGGCCACGGCTCCTACAATGAGCAGTTCTTC. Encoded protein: CASRGQGHGSYNEQFF. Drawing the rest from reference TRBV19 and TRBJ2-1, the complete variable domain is DGGITQSPKYLFRKEGQNVTLSCEQNLNHDAMYWYRQDPGQGLRLIYYSQIVNDFQKGDIAEGYSVSREKKESFPLTVTSAQKNPTAFYLCASRGQGHGSYNEQFFGPGTRLTVL.

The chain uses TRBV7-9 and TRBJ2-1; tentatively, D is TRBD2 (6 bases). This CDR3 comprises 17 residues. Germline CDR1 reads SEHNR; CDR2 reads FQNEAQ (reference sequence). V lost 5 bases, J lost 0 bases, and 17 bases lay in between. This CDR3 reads CASSPPGLAYSYNEQFF. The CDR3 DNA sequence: TGTGCCAGCAGCCCACCCGGCCTAGCGTACTCCTACAATGAGCAGTTCTTC.

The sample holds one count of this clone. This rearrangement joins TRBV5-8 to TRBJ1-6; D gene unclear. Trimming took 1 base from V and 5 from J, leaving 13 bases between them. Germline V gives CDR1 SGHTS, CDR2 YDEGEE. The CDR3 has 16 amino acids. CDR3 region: CASSLRLGPNNSPLHF. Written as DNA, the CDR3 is TGTGCCAGCAGCTTGAGACTGGGTCCTAATAATTCACCCCTCCACTTT.

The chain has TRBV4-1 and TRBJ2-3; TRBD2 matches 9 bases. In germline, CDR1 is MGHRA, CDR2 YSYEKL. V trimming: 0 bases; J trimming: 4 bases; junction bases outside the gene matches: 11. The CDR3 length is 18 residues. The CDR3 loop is CASSQDSIVSGRSDTQYF. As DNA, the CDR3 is TGCGCCAGCAGCCAAGATTCCATAGTTAGCGGGAGATCAGATACGCAGTATTTT.

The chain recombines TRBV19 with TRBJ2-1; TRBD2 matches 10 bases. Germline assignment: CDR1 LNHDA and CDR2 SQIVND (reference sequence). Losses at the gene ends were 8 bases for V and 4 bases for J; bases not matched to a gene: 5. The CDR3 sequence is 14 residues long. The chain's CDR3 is CASGGTSAYNEQFF. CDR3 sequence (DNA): TGTGCCAGTGGCGGGACTAGCGCGTACAATGAGCAGTTCTTC.

As DNA, the CDR3 is TGTGCCAGTAGTCCCGCGGCAGGGGGTCAGCCCCAGCATTTT. Its translation: CASSPAAGGQPQHF. This chain links TRBV19 with TRBJ1-5, with 7 bases aligning to TRBD1. CDR1 is LNHDA and CDR2 is SQIVND in the germline V gene (reference sequence). V lost 5 bases and J lost 6; bases outside the gene matches: 7. This CDR3 comprises 14 residues. The full variable domain, completed using reference TRBV19 and TRBJ1-5, is DGGITQSPKYLFRKEGQNVTLSCEQNLNHDAMYWYRQDPGQGLRLIYYSQIVNDFQKGDIAEGYSVSREKKESFPLTVTSAQKNPTAFYLCASSPAAGGQPQHFGDGTRLSIL.

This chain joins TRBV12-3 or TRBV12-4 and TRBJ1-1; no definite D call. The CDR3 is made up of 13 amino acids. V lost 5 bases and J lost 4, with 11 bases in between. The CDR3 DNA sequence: TGTGCCAGCAGTATCGACCTAGGCACTGAAGCTTTCTTT. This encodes CASSIDLGTEAFF.

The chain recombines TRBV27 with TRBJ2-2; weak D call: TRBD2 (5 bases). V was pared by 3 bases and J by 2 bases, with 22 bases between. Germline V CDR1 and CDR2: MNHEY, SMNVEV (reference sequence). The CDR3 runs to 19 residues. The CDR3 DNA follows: TGTGCCAGCAGTTTGAGGCCGTTAATTAGCGTCTTTAACACCGGGGAGCTGTTTTTT. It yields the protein CASSLRPLISVFNTGELFF.

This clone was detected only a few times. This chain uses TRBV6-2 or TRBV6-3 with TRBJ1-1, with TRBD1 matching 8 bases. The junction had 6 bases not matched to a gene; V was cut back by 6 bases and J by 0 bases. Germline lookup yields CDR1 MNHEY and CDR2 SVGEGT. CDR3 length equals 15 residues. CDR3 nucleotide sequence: TGTGCCAGCAGCGATCCAGGGGGCGTGAACACTGAAGCTTTCTTT. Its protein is CASSDPGGVNTEAFF.

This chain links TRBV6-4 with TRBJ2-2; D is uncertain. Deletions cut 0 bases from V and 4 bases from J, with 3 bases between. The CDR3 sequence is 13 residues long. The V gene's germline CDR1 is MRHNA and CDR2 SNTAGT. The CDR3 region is CASSDSSTGELFF. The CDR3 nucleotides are TGTGCCAGCAGTGACTCTAGCACCGGGGAGCTGTTTTTT.

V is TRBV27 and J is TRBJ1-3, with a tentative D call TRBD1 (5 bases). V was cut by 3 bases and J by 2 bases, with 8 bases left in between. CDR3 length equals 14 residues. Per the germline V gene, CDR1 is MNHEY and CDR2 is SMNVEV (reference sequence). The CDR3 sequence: CASSFSGPGNTIYF. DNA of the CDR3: TGTGCCAGCAGTTTTTCAGGGCCTGGAAACACCATATATTTT.

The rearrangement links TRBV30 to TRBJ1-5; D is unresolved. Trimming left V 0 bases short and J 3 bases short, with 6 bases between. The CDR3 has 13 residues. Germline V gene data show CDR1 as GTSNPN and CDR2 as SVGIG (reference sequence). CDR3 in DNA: TGTGCCTGGAGTGTAGAGGACAATCAGCCCCAGCATTTT. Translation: CAWSVEDNQPQHF.

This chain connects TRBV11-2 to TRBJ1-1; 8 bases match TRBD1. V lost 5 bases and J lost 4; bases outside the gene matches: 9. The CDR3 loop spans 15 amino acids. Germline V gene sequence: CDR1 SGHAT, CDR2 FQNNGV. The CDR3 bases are TGTGCCAGCAGCCTGACAGGGGTGGTTGGCACTGAAGCTTTCTTT. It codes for CASSLTGVVGTEAFF.

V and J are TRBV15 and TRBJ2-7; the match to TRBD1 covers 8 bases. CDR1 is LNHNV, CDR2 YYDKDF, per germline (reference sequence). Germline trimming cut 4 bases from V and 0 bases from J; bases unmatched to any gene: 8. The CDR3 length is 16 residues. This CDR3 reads CATSNPNRGASYEQYF. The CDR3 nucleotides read TGTGCCACCAGCAACCCCAACAGGGGGGCCTCCTACGAGCAGTACTTC.

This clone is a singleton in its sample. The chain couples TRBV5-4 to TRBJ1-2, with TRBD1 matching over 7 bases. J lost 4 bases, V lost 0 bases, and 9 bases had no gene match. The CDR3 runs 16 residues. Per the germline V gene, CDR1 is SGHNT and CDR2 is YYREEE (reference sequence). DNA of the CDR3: TGTGCCAGCAGCTTGGAAGACAGGGCTAAGATCTATGGCTACACCTTC. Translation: CASSLEDRAKIYGYTF.